These 26 T cell receptor beta chains originate from one sample sequenced in a study of human T cells and chemical hapten exposure. TCRdb reprocessed the RACE reads via MiXCR and lists one record per CDR3 protein. The repertoire holds 35,000 to 55,000 distinct CDR3 sequences, 8.5% to 10% seen once, with 14% in the top ten. Specified time point: patch test 2, 6 weeks after DPC sensitization. Treatment noted: therapeutic diphenylcyclopropenone sensitization with weekly scalp DPC. The total RNA was obtained from whole blood that was not fractionated. The material was whole blood, obtained in connection with sensitization to the hapten diphenylcyclopropenone (DPC). These receptors were collected from a young woman with alopecia areata. Some clones in this sample may be carry-over from other donors' samples.

This clonotype was detected ten times or more. This chain links TRBV5-4 with TRBJ1-6, with no clear D. V dropped 1 base and J dropped 3 bases, with 8 bases sitting between them. Germline CDR1 SGHNT, CDR2 YYREEE (reference sequence). The CDR3 is 15 residues long. The CDR3 nucleotides read TGTGCCAGCAGCTTGTTAGGGAACTATAATTCACCCCTCCACTTT. Translated: CASSLLGNYNSPLHF.

V is TRBV19 and J is TRBJ1-5; D is ambiguous. Deletions cut 10 bases from V and 1 base from J, with 11 bases between. CDR3 size: 13 residues. CDR1 and CDR2 from the germline V gene are LNHDA and SQIVND (reference sequence). The CDR3 region has the DNA TGTGCCACCGCAACGCACAGCAATCAGCCCCAGCATTTT. It specifies CATATHSNQPQHF.

In its sample, this clonotype was seen many times. The rearrangement uses TRBV4-3 and TRBJ2-5; 10 nucleotides agree with TRBD1. V lost 0 bases to trimming and J lost 14 bases; unmatched junction nucleotides: 15. Germline CDR1 and CDR2: LGHNA and YSLEER. The CDR3 is made up of 16 amino acids. The CDR3 DNA reads as TGCGCCAGCAGCCAAGACTATGTCCCGGGACAGGGGCCGGGCTACTTC. Translated: CASSQDYVPGQGPGYF.

The chain carries TRBV6-5 and TRBJ2-7; D unresolved. This CDR3 is built from 11 residues. Germline V gives CDR1 MNHEY, CDR2 SVGAGI. Trimming stripped 5 bases from V and 2 bases from J, with 4 bases between. The CDR3: CASSNAYEQYF. The CDR3 DNA reads TGTGCCAGCAGTAATGCCTACGAGCAGTACTTC.

The CDR3, as DNA: TGTGCCATCAGTGAAGGACAGGGGGCTAATTCACCCCTCCACTTT. Residues: CAISEGQGANSPLHF. This chain links TRBV10-3 with TRBJ1-6; 11 bases agree with TRBD1. In germline, CDR1 is ENHRY, CDR2 SYGVKD. J lost 6 bases, V lost 3 bases, and 1 base had no gene match. The CDR3 has 15 residues.

The chain employs TRBV7-9 and TRBJ2-4; D might be TRBD2 (7 bases). The germline V gene encodes CDR1 SEHNR and CDR2 FQNEAQ (reference sequence). V was clipped by 3 bases and J by 0 bases, with 15 bases between them. The CDR3 is 17 residues long. The CDR3 nucleotides read TGTGCCAGCAGCTTGGACACCGGGGGGCTAGCCAAAAACATTCAGTACTTC. Amino acid sequence: CASSLDTGGLAKNIQYF. The entire variable domain, with the rest obtained from reference TRBV7-9 and TRBJ2-4, is as follows: DTGVSQNPRHKITKRGQNVTFRCDPISEHNRLYWYRQTLGQGPEFLTYFQNEAQLEKSRLLSDRFSAERPKGSFSTLEIQRTEQGDSAMYLCASSLDTGGLAKNIQYFGAGTRLSVL.

This rearrangement joins TRBV4-2 to TRBJ2-4; tentative D call: TRBD1 (6 bases). Germline loops: CDR1 LGHNA, CDR2 YNFKEQ. V lost 1 base and J lost 5, with 21 bases in between. The CDR3 spans 18 residues. CDR3 in amino acids: CASSQASLGPKGENIQYF. CDR3 bases: TGTGCCAGCAGCCAAGCAAGCCTTGGCCCTAAGGGGGAAAACATTCAGTACTTC.

The chain is built from TRBV5-1 and TRBJ2-6; D ambiguous. Between the trimmed V and J ends, which lost 0 bases and 1 base, there was a span of 5 bases. This CDR3 has 15 amino acids. Germline V lookup: CDR1 SGHRS, CDR2 YFSETQ. The CDR3 sequence is CASSLDLSGANVLTF. The CDR3 DNA follows: TGCGCCAGCAGCTTGGATCTGTCTGGGGCCAACGTCCTGACTTTC.

This clonotype was counted many times. The genes are TRBV5-8 and TRBJ2-5; TRBD1 is a possible D gene (6 bases). Per the germline V gene, CDR1 is SGHTS and CDR2 is YDEGEE. V was trimmed by 3 bases and J by 5 bases, leaving 17 bases between them. The CDR3 contains 15 residues. CDR3 amino acids: CASSYPPTGLETQYF. The CDR3 coding sequence is TGTGCCAGCAGCTACCCTCCCACAGGGTTGGAGACCCAGTACTTC.

This clonotype was seen ten or more times. This chain joins TRBV24-1 and TRBJ1-4; 8 bases are a match to TRBD1. This CDR3 spans 15 amino acids. CDR1 is KGHDR, CDR2 SFDVKD, per germline. J lost 7 bases, V lost 3 bases, and 6 bases had no gene match. CDR3 DNA sequence: TGTGCCACCAGTGATGGAGGACAGGGTGCTGAAAAACTGTTTTTT. Encoded protein: CATSDGGQGAEKLFF.

This clonotype was picked up many times. The chain is built from TRBV4-2 and TRBJ2-3; 15 positions agree with TRBD2. Germline V gives CDR1 LGHNA, CDR2 YNFKEQ. Unmatched junction bases numbered 11, after V lost 3 bases and J lost 1 base. CDR3 length: 20 amino acids. In DNA form, the CDR3 reads TGTGCCAGCAGCCACGAGGGACTAGCGGGGGGTAAAGGGGGCACAGATACGCAGTATTTT. This sequence encodes CASSHEGLAGGKGGTDTQYF.

This clonotype was counted only a few times. V usage is TRBV28 and J usage is TRBJ1-4; the D is unclear. Germline V CDR1 and CDR2: MDHEN, SYDVKM. Trimming pared 5 bases from V and 6 bases from J, leaving 13 bases between. The CDR3 consists of 14 residues. The DNA of the CDR3 is TGTGCCAGCAGTCAGACCGGGAACGATGAAAAACTGTTTTTT. It specifies CASSQTGNDEKLFF.

This chain uses TRBV6-1 with TRBJ2-3; D might be TRBD2 (5 bases). This CDR3 has 15 residues. V was shortened by 6 bases and J by 6 bases, with 19 bases between the two germline ends. The germline V gene encodes CDR1 MNHNS and CDR2 SASEGT. This CDR3 reads CASSKTGSTSDTQYF. CDR3 bases: TGTGCCAGCAGCAAAACGGGATCAACCTCGGATACGCAGTATTTT.

This clonotype has a count of ten or more. The chain combines TRBV20-1 with TRBJ2-7; TRBD2 might be the D (5 bases). The CDR3 has 12 amino acids. Between the trimmed V and J ends, which lost 3 bases and 2 bases, there was a span of 8 bases. Per germline, CDR1 DFQATT and CDR2 SNEGSKA (reference sequence). The CDR3 sequence is CSARDSTYEQYF. In DNA, the CDR3 is TGCAGTGCTAGGGACTCCACCTACGAGCAGTACTTC.

The chain is built from TRBV28 and TRBJ1-1; D is perhaps TRBD1 (6 bases). This CDR3 has 13 amino acids. Germline loops: CDR1 MDHEN, CDR2 SYDVKM. V dropped 5 bases and J dropped 4 bases, with 11 bases sitting between them. CDR3 loop: CASSPGESTEAFF. The CDR3 nucleotides read TGTGCCAGCAGTCCAGGGGAGAGCACTGAAGCTTTCTTT.

In this sample, this clonotype turned up a few times. V gene TRBV5-1 combines with J gene TRBJ2-7; 8 bases map to TRBD1. Germline values: CDR1 SGHRS, CDR2 YFSETQ. The CDR3 sequence is 14 residues long. With V trimmed by 4 bases and J by 3 bases, 6 bases remained unmatched. The CDR3 nucleotides read TGCGCCAGCAGCGGAGGACAGGGTGACTACGAGCAGTACTTC. Translating it yields CASSGGQGDYEQYF.

A few counts support this clonotype. The V and J genes are TRBV24-1 and TRBJ2-1, with D perhaps matching TRBD1 (5 bases). Between the trimmed V and J ends, which lost 5 bases and 5 bases, there was a span of 9 bases. The CDR3 consists of 13 residues. Looked up from germline, CDR1 is KGHDR and CDR2 is SFDVKD. The CDR3 DNA sequence: TGTGCCACCAGTGTCTCAGGGAACAATGAGCAGTTCTTC. The encoded protein is CATSVSGNNEQFF.

This clonotype occurred a few times. The rearrangement uses TRBV29-1 and TRBJ2-1; D may be TRBD1 (6 bases). V lost 7 bases to trimming and J lost 8 bases, with 15 bases between them. CDR1 is SQVTM, CDR2 ANQGSEA, per germline. This CDR3 contains 12 residues. CDR3 bases: TGCAGCGCAGGGGAGCCCCACGATGAGCAGTTCTTC. Amino acid sequence: CSAGEPHDEQFF.

This clonotype appeared many times. The chain couples TRBV19 to TRBJ2-1; possible D gene TRBD1, 6 bases. The CDR3 runs to 16 residues. Deletions cut 9 bases from V and 1 base from J, with 19 bases between. CDR1 is LNHDA, CDR2 SQIVND, per germline (reference sequence). The CDR3 DNA sequence: TGTGCCAGCGGCAGGGACACAAAAGGGTCCTACAATGAGCAGTTCTTC. As protein: CASGRDTKGSYNEQFF.

This clonotype was detected only a few times. The rearrangement links TRBV18 to TRBJ2-7, with 7 bases lining up with TRBD2. The CDR3 spans 15 residues. In germline, CDR1 is KGHSH, CDR2 LQKENI. Unmatched junction bases numbered 10, after V lost 3 bases and J lost 5 bases. The CDR3 is CASSPPGPRGDEQYF. The CDR3 coding sequence is TGTGCCAGCTCACCCCCAGGTCCCCGGGGGGACGAGCAGTACTTC.

The chain has TRBV4-3 and TRBJ2-1, with D tentatively TRBD1 or TRBD2 (6 bases each). V lost 4 bases to trimming and J lost 9 bases, with 22 bases between them. Germline CDR1 is LGHNA and CDR2 is YSLEER. The CDR3 extends over 16 amino acids. In DNA, the CDR3 is TGCGCCAGCAGCCCCCAGATTGGGTTGGGGGGCGGTGAGCAGTTCTTC. Translating it yields CASSPQIGLGGGEQFF.

The sample holds many counts of this clonotype. The chain employs TRBV12-3 or TRBV12-4 and TRBJ1-5; no reliable D call. This CDR3 has 14 amino acids. Trimming took 2 bases from V and 9 from J, leaving 14 bases between them. The CDR3, as DNA: TGTGCCAGCAGTTTAAGGCCCCTAGGTCGGCCCCAGCATTTT. Its translation is CASSLRPLGRPQHF.

This chain links TRBV18 with TRBJ2-1, with D unclear. CDR1 and CDR2 (germline): KGHSH, LQKENI. This CDR3 is built from 15 residues. V was cut by 3 bases and J by 6 bases, with 15 bases left in between. The CDR3 loop reads CASSPGPEQVNEQFF. DNA of the CDR3: TGTGCCAGCTCACCTGGCCCAGAGCAGGTCAATGAGCAGTTCTTC.

This rearrangement joins TRBV6-6 to TRBJ2-5; 8 bases line up with TRBD1. Germline CDR1 and CDR2: MNHNY and SVGAGI (reference sequence). The CDR3 extends over 15 amino acids. Losses at the gene ends were 5 bases for V and 5 bases for J; bases not matched to a gene: 10. CDR3 amino acids: CASSGRQGIWETQYF. In DNA, the CDR3 is TGTGCCAGCAGTGGGAGACAGGGGATATGGGAGACCCAGTACTTC.

This sequence joins TRBV7-2 and TRBJ1-1; 10 bases agree with TRBD1. CDR3 length: 20 residues. The germline gives CDR1 SGHTA, CDR2 FQGNSA. With V trimmed by 2 bases and J by 0 bases, 15 bases remained unmatched. The CDR3 sequence is CASSLYRWGDRGALNTEAFF. The CDR3 nucleotides are TGTGCCAGCAGCTTATACCGGTGGGGGGACAGGGGCGCTCTGAACACTGAAGCTTTCTTT.

This clonotype occurred many times. The chain combines TRBV19 with TRBJ2-5, with TRBD2 identical over 11 bases. V was clipped by 4 bases and J by 2 bases; unmatched bases: 6. The germline CDR1 and CDR2 sequences are LNHDA and SQIVND (reference sequence). The CDR3 is 16 amino acids. The CDR3 sequence is CASSNTSGGNQETQYF. CDR3 sequence (DNA): TGTGCCAGTAGTAATACTAGCGGGGGAAATCAAGAGACCCAGTACTTC.